This is a list of T cell receptor beta chains from one sample in a study of blood T cells in healthy people across ages. One entry per CDR3 protein results from TCRdb running MiXCR on the 5' RACE reads. The table lists 550,000 to 750,000 distinct CDR3 sequences, under 25% of them singletons. Sequencing was performed on blood. These receptors were obtained from a man in his sixties or seventies in good health. Both conserved end residues are part of each CDR3. The D gene is left open where the match is weak. Some rows mark clone size as missing; the rest say once, few, many or name a class of expanded clone.

TRBV14	TRBD1	TRBJ2-5	NA	CASSRLVSGTEQYF	TGTGCCAGCAGCCGGCTTGTGTCGGGGACAGAGCAGTACTTC
TRBV7-9	NA	TRBJ2-5	NA	CASRSTVQETQYF	TGTGCCAGCAGGTCGACAGTGCAAGAGACCCAGTACTTC
TRBV7-2	TRBD2	TRBJ2-3	few	CASSLRLAGDLDTQYF	TGTGCCAGCAGCTTAAGACTAGCGGGAGATTTAGATACGCAGTATTTT
TRBV3-1	NA	TRBJ2-1	NA	CASSQAVIRAVSNEQFF	TGTGCCAGCAGCCAAGCAGTGATACGTGCTGTTTCGAATGAGCAGTTCTTC
TRBV19	TRBD2	TRBJ2-1	few	CASSIGSGRAYSYNEQFF	TGTGCCAGTAGTATAGGTAGCGGGAGGGCCTATTCCTACAATGAGCAGTTCTTC
TRBV4-1	NA	TRBJ2-5	NA	CASSHPGSGAQETQYF	TGCGCCAGCAGCCACCCGGGTAGCGGAGCCCAAGAGACCCAGTACTTC
TRBV27	NA	TRBJ2-1	NA	CASSWDQSSYNEQFF	TGTGCCAGCAGCTGGGACCAGAGCTCCTACAATGAGCAGTTCTTC
TRBV10-3	TRBD2	TRBJ2-5	few	CAISDGLAGKETQYF	TGTGCCATCAGTGACGGACTAGCGGGAAAAGAGACCCAGTACTTC
TRBV5-1	TRBD2	TRBJ2-7	few	CASSSTSGMIYEQYF	TGCGCCAGCAGCTCAACTAGCGGGATGATCTACGAGCAGTACTTC
TRBV7-3	NA	TRBJ2-4	few	CASSLTGYGQKNIQYF	TGTGCCAGCAGCTTAACTGGGTATGGACAGAAAAACATTCAGTACTTC
TRBV12-3/TRBV12-4	NA	TRBJ2-7	NA	CASSPRLGGIYEQYF	TGTGCCAGCAGTCCCCGACTTGGCGGCATTTACGAGCAGTACTTC
TRBV5-1	TRBD1	TRBJ2-2	NA	CASSLEGQGARETGELFF	TGCGCCAGCAGCTTGGAGGGACAGGGGGCGCGAGAGACCGGGGAGCTGTTTTTT
TRBV4-1	NA	TRBJ2-5	NA	CASSQGRQQETQYF	TGCGCCAGCAGCCAAGGCCGACAGCAAGAGACCCAGTACTTC
TRBV12-3/TRBV12-4	TRBD1	TRBJ1-1	once	CASSLAQGTAEGEAFF	TGTGCCAGCAGTTTAGCGCAGGGGACAGCTGAGGGTGAAGCTTTCTTT
TRBV12-3/TRBV12-4	NA	TRBJ1-4	many	CASSLEGATNEKLFF	TGTGCCAGCAGTTTGGAGGGAGCAACTAATGAAAAACTGTTTTTT
TRBV11-2	TRBD1	TRBJ2-7	NA	CASSKTPGTGGYEQYF	TGTGCCAGCAGCAAGACCCCCGGGACAGGGGGCTACGAGCAGTACTTC
TRBV29-1	TRBD1	TRBJ1-2	NA	CSVRQGRNYGYTF	TGCAGCGTGCGACAGGGTCGTAACTATGGCTACACCTTC
TRBV30	TRBD1	TRBJ2-5	NA	CAWSPGQGNEQYF	TGTGCCTGGAGTCCGGGACAGGGGAATGAGCAGTACTTC
TRBV4-1	NA	TRBJ1-4	many	CASSPGTGGNIVEKLFF	TGCGCCAGCAGCCCCGGGACCGGTGGGAACATAGTTGAAAAACTGTTTTTT
TRBV6-5	TRBD1	TRBJ2-1	NA	CAANRGNEQFF	TGTGCCGCCAACAGGGGAAATGAGCAGTTCTTC
TRBV7-2	TRBD1	TRBJ2-7	NA	CASSGGQYSYEQYF	TGTGCCAGCAGCGGGGGACAGTACTCCTACGAGCAGTACTTC
TRBV7-2	NA	TRBJ1-2	NA	CASSAEGFFGYTF	TGTGCCAGCAGCGCGGAAGGCTTCTTCGGCTACACCTTC
TRBV29-1	NA	TRBJ1-4	few	CSAPGPNEKLFF	TGCAGCGCCCCGGGGCCAAATGAAAAACTGTTTTTT
TRBV4-3	TRBD1	TRBJ1-4	many	CASSPGQGATNEKLFF	TGCGCCAGCAGCCCCGGACAGGGGGCAACTAATGAAAAACTGTTTTTT
TRBV21-1	NA	TRBJ2-7	many	CASSKAGLAGGGYEQYF	TGTGCCAGCAGCAAAGCGGGTTTAGCCGGAGGCGGCTACGAGCAGTACTTC
TRBV29-1	TRBD2	TRBJ2-1	NA	CSVRPLAGIEQFF	TGCAGCGTTCGGCCACTAGCGGGTATTGAGCAGTTCTTC
TRBV7-2	TRBD1	TRBJ2-2	NA	CASSSTGMNTGELFF	TGTGCCAGCAGCTCGACAGGGATGAACACCGGGGAGCTGTTTTTT
TRBV20-1	TRBD2	TRBJ2-3	few	CSASGSLAGSTDTQYF	TGCAGTGCTAGTGGGTCGCTAGCGGGCAGCACAGATACGCAGTATTTT
TRBV28	TRBD2	TRBJ2-6	few	CASNQLAPGANVLTF	TGTGCCAGCAACCAACTAGCGCCCGGGGCCAACGTCCTGACTTTC
TRBV5-1	TRBD1	TRBJ2-3	few	CASSKGQFYSTDTQYF	TGCGCCAGCAGCAAGGGACAGTTTTATAGCACAGATACGCAGTATTTT
TRBV5-6	TRBD2	TRBJ2-2	NA	CASFSFWQAGGPSGELFF	TGTGCCAGCTTCTCTTTTTGGCAAGCGGGAGGGCCAAGCGGGGAGCTGTTTTTT
TRBV4-3	TRBD2	TRBJ2-1	many	CASSSRLAGRNEQFF	TGCGCCAGCAGCTCCCGACTAGCGGGACGTAATGAGCAGTTCTTC
TRBV20-1	NA	TRBJ2-7	few	CSARWLISYEQYF	TGCAGCGCTAGATGGCTAATCTCCTACGAGCAGTACTTC
TRBV2	NA	TRBJ2-5	NA	CASSERSYQETQYF	TGTGCCAGCAGTGAGAGGTCGTACCAAGAGACCCAGTACTTC
TRBV5-8	TRBD1	TRBJ2-1	few	CASSRPWTGGNEQFF	TGTGCCAGCAGCCGACCGTGGACAGGGGGAAATGAGCAGTTCTTC
TRBV3-1	NA	TRBJ2-5	many	CASSPISQETQYF	TGTGCCAGCAGCCCGATATCCCAAGAGACCCAGTACTTC
TRBV14	NA	TRBJ2-1	NA	CASSRFPSSYNEQFF	TGTGCCAGCAGCCGGTTCCCGAGCTCCTACAATGAGCAGTTCTTC
TRBV7-2	NA	TRBJ2-1	NA	CTSSSPGAIVSNEQFF	TGTACCAGCAGCTCCCCCGGGGCGATTGTTTCCAATGAGCAGTTCTTC
TRBV18	NA	TRBJ1-1	many	CASSPPSGKGEAFF	TGTGCCAGCTCACCACCTAGTGGGAAAGGTGAAGCTTTCTTT
TRBV20-1	NA	TRBJ2-2	NA	CSAKRGLNTGELFF	TGCAGTGCCAAAAGGGGGTTGAACACCGGGGAGCTGTTTTTT
TRBV20-1	NA	TRBJ2-5	NA	CSARGGSQYQETQYF	TGCAGTGCTAGAGGGGGTAGCCAGTACCAAGAGACCCAGTACTTC
TRBV7-9	NA	TRBJ1-1	many	CASSPPGPEAFF	TGTGCCAGCAGTCCCCCGGGACCAGAAGCTTTCTTT
TRBV20-1	NA	TRBJ2-5	few	CSAQRDDFSYEQCF	TGCAGTGCCCAGAGAGACGATTTTTCCTACGAGCAGTGCTTC
TRBV27	NA	TRBJ2-3	many	CASSLSGTPDTQYF	TGTGCCAGCAGTTTATCGGGAACCCCCGATACGCAGTATTTT
TRBV20-1	NA	TRBJ2-7	NA	CSASLALTYEQYF	TGCAGTGCTAGTTTAGCGCTGACCTACGAGCAGTACTTC
TRBV2	TRBD1	TRBJ2-1	NA	CASNWRTGHYNEQFF	TGTGCCAGCAACTGGAGGACAGGGCACTACAATGAGCAGTTCTTC
TRBV5-1	NA	TRBJ2-7	NA	CASTQGSLSGQYF	TGCGCCAGCACCCAGGGATCTCTTTCCGGGCAGTACTTC
TRBV18	NA	TRBJ2-1	NA	CASSPRGQGGNEQFF	TGTGCCAGCTCACCACGGGGTCAAGGGGGCAATGAGCAGTTCTTC
TRBV12-3/TRBV12-4	TRBD2	TRBJ2-5	NA	CASSLAGGPETQYF	TGTGCCAGCAGTTTGGCGGGAGGACCCGAGACCCAGTACTTC
TRBV27	TRBD2	TRBJ2-5	NA	CASRGTSGDQETQYF	TGTGCCAGCAGAGGGACTAGCGGGGATCAAGAGACCCAGTACTTC
TRBV6-1	TRBD2	TRBJ2-5	few	CASSPKKPRLAGYETQYF	TGTGCCAGCAGTCCAAAAAAACCTCGACTAGCGGGATATGAGACCCAGTACTTC
TRBV20-1	NA	TRBJ2-1	few	CSARDPSSPSYNEQFF	TGCAGTGCTAGAGACCCCTCTAGCCCTTCCTACAATGAGCAGTTCTTC
TRBV6-6	TRBD1	TRBJ2-5	few	CASFTQGARETQYF	TGTGCCAGCTTCACGCAGGGGGCTCGGGAGACCCAGTACTTC
TRBV12-3/TRBV12-4	TRBD2	TRBJ2-3	few	CASRRTSGKTDTQYF	TGTGCCAGCAGGCGGACTAGCGGAAAGACAGATACGCAGTATTTT
TRBV9	NA	TRBJ2-5	few	CASSAEEGRRETQYF	TGTGCCAGCAGCGCCGAAGAAGGCCGCAGAGAGACCCAGTACTTC